This entry lists 13 T cell receptor beta chains sequenced from one sample in a study of naive and memory T cell subsets (TCRdb year 2017). Libraries were built with UMI-ligation and nested PCR. The sequencing machine was an Illumina MiSeq. To cover both TRBC1 and TRBC2, the beta constant-region primer consisted of an equimolar mix of two oligonucleotides. The public reads were run again by TCRdb, first through fastp at Q25 and then through MiXCR, and only productive beta chains were kept. Identical CDR3 proteins give one entry, which carries the most common genes and DNA. Counted in this sample were tens of thousands of distinct CDR3 sequences; about 10% of them appeared once. The ten largest account for roughly 15% of the sample. Sequenced: effector memory CD4+ T cells from blood. The intended sense of this specimen's cell subset or site label: effector memory, CD45RA- CD27-. The receptors stem from a human donor in good health.

This clonotype was picked up one time. V is TRBV6-7 and J is TRBJ2-5; the match to TRBD2 covers 9 bases. TRBV6-7 is identified as an open reading frame with a role that is uncertain. The CDR3 loop spans 18 amino acids. J gave up 9 bases and V 6 bases, and 23 bases lay outside the gene matches. The CDR3 reads CASSKGWRPGLAFISQYF. The CDR3 DNA reads TGTGCCAGCAGCAAAGGGTGGAGGCCGGGACTAGCTTTTATTTCCCAGTACTTC.

This clonotype was detected ten times or more. The V gene is TRBV20-1, the J gene TRBJ2-1, with 9 positions matching TRBD2. V shed 7 bases and J 3 bases; nucleotides not matched to a gene: 7. The CDR3 extends over 14 amino acids. CDR1 and CDR2 (germline): DFQATT, SNEGSKA (reference sequence). DNA of the CDR3: TGCAGTGTTGCAAGCGGGGGGCTCTACAATGAGCAGTTCTTC. It translates to CSVASGGLYNEQFF.

This clonotype was detected only a few times. The chain carries TRBV15 and TRBJ1-1; TRBD1 might be the D (6 bases). V was trimmed by 3 bases and J by 3 bases, leaving 8 bases between them. CDR1 and CDR2 (germline): LNHNV, YYDKDF (reference sequence). The CDR3 covers 13 residues. This chain's CDR3 is CATSRGADTEAFF. The CDR3 nucleotides read TGTGCCACCAGCAGGGGGGCCGACACTGAAGCTTTCTTT.

This clonotype was counted many times. V gene TRBV7-9 combines with J gene TRBJ2-7; the D call may be TRBD1 or TRBD2 (5 bases each). The CDR3 has 14 residues. V lost 5 bases and J 6 bases, leaving 17 bases between the germline ends. Per germline, CDR1 SEHNR and CDR2 FQNEAQ (reference sequence). CDR3 region: CASSPSGAMSEQYF. For the CDR3, the DNA is TGTGCCAGCAGCCCCTCCGGGGCAATGAGCGAGCAGTACTTC.

This clonotype has at least ten counts. The chain couples TRBV2 to TRBJ2-4; D is perhaps TRBD2 (6 bases). This CDR3 has 12 residues. Germline V gene data show CDR1 as SNHLY and CDR2 as FYNNEI. V lost 1 base and J 12 bases, leaving 10 bases between the germline ends. CDR3 coding DNA: TGTGCCAGCAGTGAAGGGAGGGTTACTCAGTACTTC. It specifies CASSEGRVTQYF.

This clonotype was counted only a few times. The chain employs TRBV29-1 and TRBJ1-1; 7 bases match TRBD1. The CDR3 covers 14 residues. Germline V gene sequence: CDR1 SQVTM, CDR2 ANQGSEA. J lost 6 bases, V lost 7 bases, and 14 bases had no gene match. CDR3 amino acids: CSAYRGSSGAEAFF. CDR3 bases: TGCAGCGCCTACAGGGGCTCGAGTGGGGCTGAAGCTTTCTTT.

In this sample, this clonotype turned up a few times. The V and J genes are TRBV7-2 and TRBJ2-1, with 9 bases lining up with TRBD2. This CDR3 is 17 amino acids long. The V and J ends lost 2 bases and 4 bases, in that order; junction bases with no gene match: 9. CDR1 SGHTA and CDR2 FQGNSA come from the germline V gene. The CDR3 protein is CASSLLLRSGGYNEQFF. CDR3 nucleotide sequence: TGTGCCAGCAGCTTATTACTGCGTAGCGGGGGATACAATGAGCAGTTCTTC.

The chain uses TRBV18 and TRBJ2-7; 10 bases are a match to TRBD1. The CDR3 is 16 amino acids. Germline lookup yields CDR1 KGHSH and CDR2 LQKENI. J lost 0 bases, V lost 3 bases, and 5 bases had no gene match. In DNA, the CDR3 is TGTGCCAGCTCACCTCAGGGACAGGGGAGCTCCTACGAGCAGTACTTC. Its translation: CASSPQGQGSSYEQYF.

This clonotype was seen at least ten times. The chain recombines TRBV29-1 with TRBJ1-3; TRBD1 might be the D (5 bases). Germline lookup yields CDR1 SQVTM and CDR2 ANQGSEA. V gave up 6 bases and J gave up 9 bases, with 15 bases separating them. The CDR3 runs 12 residues. CDR3: CSVAGPEGTIYF. The DNA for the CDR3 is TGCAGCGTGGCAGGGCCGGAAGGCACCATATATTTT. Using reference TRBV29-1 and TRBJ1-3 for the parts outside the CDR3, the full variable domain is SAVISQKPSRDICQRGTSLTIQCQVDSQVTMMFWYRQQPGQSLTLIATANQGSEATYESGFVIDKFPISRPNLTFSTLTVSNMSPEDSSIYLCSVAGPEGTIYFGEGSWLTVV.

This clonotype has more than one count but fewer than ten. The chain employs TRBV6-2 or TRBV6-3 and TRBJ2-6, with D unclear. Germline CDR1 is MNHEY and CDR2 is SVGEGT. Deletions cut 6 bases from V and 5 bases from J, with 14 bases between. The CDR3 covers 15 residues. The CDR3 loop is CASSHPTGRANVLTF. CDR3 nucleotide sequence: TGTGCCAGCAGCCACCCCACCGGCCGGGCCAACGTCCTGACTTTC.

The chain combines TRBV20-1 with TRBJ2-5; 8 nucleotides match TRBD2. Germline V lookup: CDR1 DFQATT, CDR2 SNEGSKA (reference sequence). The CDR3 runs to 17 residues. The V gene end was trimmed by 0 bases and the J gene end by 1 base; junction bases not matched to a gene: 10. The CDR3 DNA reads TGCAGTGCTAGAGATCCGAAAAGCGGGGGCCTCCAAGAGACCCAGTACTTC. Translation gives CSARDPKSGGLQETQYF.

V usage is TRBV5-6 and J usage is TRBJ1-1; 8 nucleotides line up with TRBD1. Germline V lookup: CDR1 SGHDT, CDR2 YYEEEE. The CDR3 runs to 17 residues. J gave up 5 bases and V 0 bases, and 12 bases lay outside the gene matches. DNA for the CDR3: TGTGCCAGCAGCTTGGTAGTAGGTCAGGGGGCCGGAACTGAAGCTTTCTTT. The encoded protein is CASSLVVGQGAGTEAFF.

The V and J genes are TRBV6-1 and TRBJ2-3; the D gene could be TRBD1 or TRBD2 (5 bases each). The germline V gene encodes CDR1 MNHNS and CDR2 SASEGT. This CDR3 has 14 residues. V lost 6 bases to trimming and J lost 6 bases, with 16 bases between them. The CDR3 DNA sequence: TGTGCCAGCAGCGATTATAAGGGGACGGATACGCAGTATTTT. Translation gives CASSDYKGTDTQYF.